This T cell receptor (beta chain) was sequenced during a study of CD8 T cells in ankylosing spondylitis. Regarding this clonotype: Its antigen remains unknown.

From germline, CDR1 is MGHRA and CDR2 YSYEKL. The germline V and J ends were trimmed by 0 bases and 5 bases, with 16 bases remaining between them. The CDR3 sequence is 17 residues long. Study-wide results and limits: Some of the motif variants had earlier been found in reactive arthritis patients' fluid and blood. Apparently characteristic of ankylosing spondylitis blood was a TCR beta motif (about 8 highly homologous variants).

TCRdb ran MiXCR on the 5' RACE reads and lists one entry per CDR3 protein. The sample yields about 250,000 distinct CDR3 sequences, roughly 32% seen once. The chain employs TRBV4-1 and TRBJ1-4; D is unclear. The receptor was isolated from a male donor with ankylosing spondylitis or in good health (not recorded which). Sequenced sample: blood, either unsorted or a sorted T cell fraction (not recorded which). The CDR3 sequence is CASSQDPSRTYNEKLFF. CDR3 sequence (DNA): TGCGCCAGCAGCCAAGATCCCTCCAGGACCTACAATGAAAAACTGTTTTTT.